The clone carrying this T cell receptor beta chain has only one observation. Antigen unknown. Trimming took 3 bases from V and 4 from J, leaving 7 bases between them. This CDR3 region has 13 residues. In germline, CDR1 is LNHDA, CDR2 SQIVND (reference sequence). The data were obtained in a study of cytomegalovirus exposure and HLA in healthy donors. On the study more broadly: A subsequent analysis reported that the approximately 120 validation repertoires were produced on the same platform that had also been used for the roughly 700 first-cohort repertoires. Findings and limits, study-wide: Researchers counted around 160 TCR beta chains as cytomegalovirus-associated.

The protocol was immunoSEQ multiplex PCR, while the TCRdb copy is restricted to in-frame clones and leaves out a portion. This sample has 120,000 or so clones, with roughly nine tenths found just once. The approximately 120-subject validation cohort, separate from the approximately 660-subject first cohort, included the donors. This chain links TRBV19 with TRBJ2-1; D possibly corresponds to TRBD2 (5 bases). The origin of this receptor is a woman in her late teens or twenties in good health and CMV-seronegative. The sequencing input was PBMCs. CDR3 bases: TGTGCCAGTAGTATCGGGGTTTACAATGAGCAGTTCTTC. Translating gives CASSIGVYNEQFF.